This T cell receptor beta chain was observed in a study of blood T cells in healthy people across ages. Primed by a sample-barcoded 5' primer and a J-beta primer mix, a second PCR proceeded for about 7 to 12 cycles. One entry per CDR3 protein results from TCRdb running MiXCR on the 5' RACE reads. Of hundreds of thousands of distinct CDR3 sequences in the sample, approximately 59% were seen once. The CDR3 contains 14 residues. V dropped 3 bases and J dropped 1; count of bases not matched to a gene: 5. Germline CDR1 and CDR2: DFQATT and SNEGSKA (reference sequence). Study-level results: TCR beta diversity tracked closely with naive T cell percentage.

Each sample yielded at least 5.5 micrograms of PBMC total RNA. About this clonotype: Its matching antigen is unknown.

The sample was blood. The chain is built from TRBV20-1 and TRBJ2-5, with 7 bases identical to TRBD1. The TCR comes from a man between 60 and 75 years old in good health. For the CDR3, the DNA is TGCAGTGCTAGCGAGGGGGCCCTCCAAGAGACCCAGTACTTC. Translating it yields CSASEGALQETQYF.